This passage covers 20 T cell receptor beta chains from one sample sequenced in a study of beta chain features in type 1 diabetes. General observations from the study: For Type 1 diabetes patients, all four CD4+ subsets carried TCRB CDR3s that were moderately but significantly shorter.

Their antigen targets remain unknown. Reverse transcription of all isolated RNA meant that expressed TCRB transcripts were sequenced. Assay: immunoSEQ multiplex PCR; the TCRdb copy retains only in-frame clones and omits some. The repertoire holds hundreds of thousands of clones, with around 9% as singletons. The sequenced sample consisted of central memory CD4+ T cells from blood. Every receptor here comes from a man between 25 and 39 years old with type 1 diabetes.

In its sample, this clone was seen a few times. This chain joins TRBV7-2 and TRBJ2-7; 11 bases are shared with TRBD1. The V gene end was trimmed by 5 bases and the J gene end by 3 bases; junction bases not matched to a gene: 3. In germline, CDR1 is SGHTA, CDR2 FQGNSA. The CDR3 has 14 residues. CDR3 residues: CASSRGTGGYEQYF. The CDR3, as DNA: TGTGCCAGCAGCCGAGGGACAGGGGGCTACGAGCAGTACTTC.

This clone has just a few counts. The V and J genes are TRBV30 and TRBJ1-5; D is possibly TRBD1 (5 bases). In germline, CDR1 is GTSNPN, CDR2 SVGIG (reference sequence). The ends were cut back, 0 bases at V and 7 bases at J, with 10 bases in the middle. The CDR3 contains 13 residues. The chain's CDR3 is CAWSVRGDQPQHF. Here the CDR3 DNA reads TGTGCCTGGAGTGTACGGGGGGACCAGCCCCAGCATTTT.

This clone was counted only a few times. The chain joins TRBV7-6 to TRBJ1-2; D ambiguous. Per the germline V gene, CDR1 is SGHVS and CDR2 is FNYEAQ. The ends were cut back, 5 bases at V and 1 base at J, with 14 bases in the middle. CDR3 length equals 15 residues. In DNA form, the CDR3 reads TGTGCCAGCAGCCCTGGACGGAATCTTAACTATGGCTACACCTTC. Its translation: CASSPGRNLNYGYTF.

Worth noting for this clone: Relative to the germline gene, one junction end is altered; a read error may explain this. J is TRBJ1-4 and V is TRBV2; 7 nucleotides match TRBD1. The CDR3 is made up of 15 amino acids. Germline V CDR1 and CDR2: SNHLY, FYNNEI. CDR3 loop: CASREDRVGDEKLFF. In DNA, the CDR3 is TGTGCCAGCAGAGAAGACAGGGTGGGAGATGAAAAACTGTTTTTT.

This chain uses TRBV5-1 with TRBJ2-3, with 8 bases aligning to TRBD2. The CDR3 consists of 18 residues. The ends lost 4 bases at V and 0 bases at J; junction bases unmatched: 13. Germline assignment: CDR1 SGHRS and CDR2 YFSETQ. The chain's CDR3 is CASSLTSGQASSTDTQYF. CDR3 coding DNA: TGCGCCAGCAGCCTAACTAGCGGACAAGCTTCTAGCACAGATACGCAGTATTTT.

This clone has a handful of counts. The chain carries TRBV29-1 and TRBJ2-1; D gene uncertain. CDR3 length equals 11 residues. V lost 6 bases to trimming and J lost 3 bases, with 6 bases between them. Germline CDR1 SQVTM, CDR2 ANQGSEA. The CDR3: CSVGDYNEQFF. DNA for the CDR3: TGCAGCGTCGGCGACTACAATGAGCAGTTCTTC.

V and J are TRBV10-3 and TRBJ2-1; TRBD1 might be the D (5 bases). CDR3 length: 12 residues. The germline V gene has CDR1 ENHRY and CDR2 SYGVKD. Trimming left V 4 bases short and J 5 bases short, with 6 bases between. This CDR3 reads CAISGQNNEQFF. CDR3 bases: TGTGCCATCAGTGGACAGAACAATGAGCAGTTCTTC.

This clone turned up a few times. The chain links TRBV23-1 to TRBJ2-2, with D maybe TRBD1 (5 bases). TRBV23-1 is identified as an open reading frame with a role that is uncertain. The CDR3 covers 15 residues. Trimming cost V 2 bases and J 7 bases, with 14 bases left between them. The CDR3 DNA reads TGCGCCAGCAGTCAACCGGATAAGGGGAACGGGGAGCTGTTTTTT. Its protein product is CASSQPDKGNGELFF.

This chain connects TRBV7-8 to TRBJ2-4; perhaps TRBD2 as D (6 bases). The CDR3 extends over 18 amino acids. Trimming cost V 1 base and J 0 bases, with 16 bases left between them. Germline values: CDR1 SGHVS, CDR2 FQNEAQ. The CDR3 bases are TGTGCCAGCAGCTTAGGATTTCTGGGACTCCCAGCCAAAAACATTCAGTACTTC. The encoded protein is CASSLGFLGLPAKNIQYF.

This clone was detected a few times. The chain recombines TRBV11-2 with TRBJ1-1; D call uncertain. Germline CDR1 reads SGHAT; CDR2 reads FQNNGV. CDR3 length: 17 amino acids. V was pared by 1 base and J by 5 bases, with 20 bases between. As DNA, the CDR3 is TGTGCCAGCAGCTTAGTGGGCGCCTTGTGGGGTGCAACTGAAGCTTTCTTT. Translating gives CASSLVGALWGATEAFF. Drawing the rest from reference TRBV11-2 and TRBJ1-1, the complete variable domain is EAGVAQSPRYKIIEKRQSVAFWCNPISGHATLYWYQQILGQGPKLLIQFQNNGVVDDSQLPKDRFSAERLKGVDSTLKIQPAKLEDSAVYLCASSLVGALWGATEAFFGQGTRLTVV.

This clone was observed a few times. The chain employs TRBV9 and TRBJ2-7; D is possibly TRBD1 or TRBD2 (5 bases each). The V end was cut by 5 bases, the J end by 2 bases, with 14 bases between. This CDR3 is 14 amino acids long. Germline V gene sequence: CDR1 SGDLS, CDR2 YYNGEE. CDR3 sequence (DNA): TGTGCCAGCAGTGCAAGGGACGGAACCTACGAGCAGTACTTC. Translating gives CASSARDGTYEQYF.

This clone has just a few counts. The CDR3 DNA is TGCGCCAGCAGCTTGCCCAGGGATCCCGGGGAGCTGTTTTTT. This encodes CASSLPRDPGELFF. This chain uses TRBV5-1 with TRBJ2-2; a possible D gene is TRBD1 (5 bases). The ends were cut back, 1 base at V and 6 bases at J, with 10 bases in the middle. This CDR3 is built from 14 residues. The germline CDR1 and CDR2 sequences are SGHRS and YFSETQ.

V gene TRBV28 combines with J gene TRBJ2-1; 8 nucleotides line up with TRBD2. With V trimmed by 4 bases and J by 4 bases, 12 bases remained unmatched. The CDR3 has 17 residues. Germline V gives CDR1 MDHEN, CDR2 SYDVKM. The CDR3 coding sequence is TGTGCCAGCAGTTCCCGGGACGGGGGGGAACATTACAATGAGCAGTTCTTC. Protein sequence: CASSSRDGGEHYNEQFF.

This clone was detected a few times. This chain connects TRBV10-2 to TRBJ2-4; 9 bases match TRBD2. The CDR3 is 13 residues long. The germline CDR1 and CDR2 sequences are WSHSY and SAAADI. The V segment lost 10 bases and the J segment 7 bases; nucleotides outside the gene matches: 8. Here the CDR3 DNA reads TGCGCCACCCTAGCGGGGACGGGTAACATTCAGTACTTC. Translating gives CATLAGTGNIQYF.

The J gene is TRBJ2-1, the V gene TRBV5-1; 11 nucleotides agree with TRBD2. V lost 4 bases to trimming and J lost 7 bases; unmatched junction nucleotides: 19. CDR1 SGHRS and CDR2 YFSETQ come from the germline V gene. CDR3 length: 19 residues. The CDR3 DNA sequence: TGCGCCAGCAGCCCTCTTGGGGATAGCGGGGGGGCAAGGAGAAATGAGCAGTTCTTC. Its protein product is CASSPLGDSGGARRNEQFF.

CDR3 DNA: TGCGCCAGCAGCCCGACAGGGGCAAACTATGGCTACACCTTC. Protein: CASSPTGANYGYTF. V usage is TRBV5-1 and J usage is TRBJ1-2; 8 bases match TRBD1. Germline loops: CDR1 SGHRS, CDR2 YFSETQ. CDR3 length: 14 residues. Losses at the gene ends were 4 bases for V and 2 bases for J; bases not matched to a gene: 4.

The chain uses TRBV18 and TRBJ1-4; D is undetermined. The germline V gene encodes CDR1 KGHSH and CDR2 LQKENI. V lost 1 base, J lost 5 bases, and 14 bases lay in between. The CDR3 runs 16 residues. The CDR3 spells CASSPQRSSQNEKLFF. CDR3 DNA sequence: TGTGCCAGCTCACCACAAAGGTCATCGCAGAATGAAAAACTGTTTTTT. The full variable domain, with the rest looked up from reference TRBV18 and TRBJ1-4, is NAGVMQNPRHLVRRRGQEARLRCSPMKGHSHVYWYRQLPEEGLKFMVYLQKENIIDESGMPKERFSAEFPKEGPSILRIQQVVRGDSAAYFCASSPQRSSQNEKLFFGSGTQLSVL.

This clone has only a few counts. The chain carries TRBV19 and TRBJ2-3; D is perhaps TRBD2 (5 bases). CDR1 and CDR2 (germline): LNHDA, SQIVND (reference sequence). With 7 bases removed from V and 2 bases from J, the gap between germline ends came to 10 bases. This CDR3 comprises 13 residues. Here the CDR3 reads CASTKADTDTQYF. CDR3 DNA: TGTGCCAGTACGAAAGCGGACACAGATACGCAGTATTTT.

V and J are TRBV29-1 and TRBJ1-1; 9 nucleotides align to TRBD1. This CDR3 is built from 13 residues. Trimming cost V 6 bases and J 1 base; bases outside gene matches: 3. CDR1 SQVTM and CDR2 ANQGSEA come from the germline V gene. CDR3 sequence: CSVVQGANTEAFF. CDR3 DNA: TGCAGCGTAGTACAGGGGGCGAACACTGAAGCTTTCTTT.

The rearrangement uses TRBV7-2 and TRBJ1-2; D not resolved. From germline, CDR1 is SGHTA and CDR2 FQGNSA. V dropped 1 base and J dropped 3 bases, with 12 bases sitting between them. The CDR3 has 15 residues. Here the CDR3 DNA reads TGTGCCAGCAGCTTAGGGAGAGGAACAGACTATGGCTACACCTTC. Protein sequence: CASSLGRGTDYGYTF.